The 18 T cell receptor beta chains presented below share a single source sample, sequenced in a study of blood T cell repertoires in COVID-19. Libraries were prepared by immunoSEQ multiplex PCR; TCRdb keeps only in-frame clonotypes and omits some of them. The data show about 99,000 clones, over 75% seen once. The source material was peripheral blood. These receptor sequences come from a human donor in a cohort sampled during active or convalescent COVID-19.

The chain has TRBV5-6 and TRBJ1-5, with TRBD1 matching 8 bases. V trimming: 4 bases; J trimming: 0 bases; junction bases outside the gene matches: 6. Per the germline V gene, CDR1 is SGHDT and CDR2 is YYEEEE. The CDR3 contains 16 residues. This CDR3 is CASSTGTGYSNQPQHF. The CDR3 nucleotides read TGTGCCAGCAGCACCGGGACAGGTTATAGCAATCAGCCCCAGCATTTT. The whole variable domain, filled in from reference TRBV5-6 and TRBJ1-5, reads DAGVTQSPTHLIKTRGQQVTLRCSPKSGHDTVSWYQQALGQGPQFIFQYYEEEERQRGNFPDRFSGHQFPNYSSELNVNALLLGDSALYLCASSTGTGYSNQPQHFGDGTRLSIL.

The CDR3, as DNA: TGCGCCAGCAGCAAAGGACTAGCTTACGAGCAGTACTTC. It encodes CASSKGLAYEQYF. V is TRBV5-1 and J is TRBJ2-7; 8 nucleotides match TRBD2. Per germline, CDR1 SGHRS and CDR2 YFSETQ. This CDR3 is 13 amino acids long. J gave up 4 bases and V 4 bases, and 4 bases lay outside the gene matches. The whole variable domain, remainder taken from reference TRBV5-1 and TRBJ2-7, is KAGVTQTPRYLIKTRGQQVTLSCSPISGHRSVSWYQQTPGQGLQFLFEYFSETQRNKGNFPGRFSGRQFSNSRSEMNVSTLELGDSALYLCASSKGLAYEQYFGPGTRLTVT.

The chain carries TRBV6-5 and TRBJ2-7, with D possibly being TRBD2 (6 bases). The CDR3 totals 12 residues. Per germline, CDR1 MNHEY and CDR2 SVGAGI. V lost 10 bases and J 12 bases, leaving 22 bases between the germline ends. The CDR3 loop reads CATMEGPGRRYF. The CDR3 DNA reads as TGTGCCACGATGGAGGGCCCGGGCAGGCGGTACTTC.

V is TRBV10-3 and J is TRBJ2-4, with TRBD2 as a possible D gene (7 bases). CDR1 ENHRY and CDR2 SYGVKD come from the germline V gene. The V gene lost 7 bases and the J gene lost 4 bases, with 11 bases spanning the gap. This CDR3 region has 13 residues. The CDR3 DNA reads as TGTGCCATCAAGGGGGAGGGAAAAAACATTCAGTACTTC. It encodes CAIKGEGKNIQYF.

In its sample, this clone was seen once. The CDR3 is CASSRREGAEAFF. The CDR3 DNA reads TGTGCCAGTAGTCGCAGGGAAGGGGCAGAAGCTTTCTTT. This chain links TRBV19 with TRBJ1-1; maybe TRBD1 (5 bases). This CDR3 comprises 13 residues. V lost 5 bases, J lost 8 bases, and 15 bases lay in between. In germline, CDR1 is LNHDA, CDR2 SQIVND (reference sequence).

The chain joins TRBV7-2 to TRBJ1-3; a weak D match, TRBD1 (6 bases). This CDR3 spans 17 amino acids. CDR1 and CDR2 from the germline V gene are SGHTA and FQGNSA. V lost 5 bases to trimming and J lost 0 bases, with 17 bases between them. The CDR3 DNA reads as TGTGCCAGCAGCCCCCCTTGGGGGCGGACCTCTGGAAACACCATATATTTT. Protein sequence: CASSPPWGRTSGNTIYF.

The table lists this clone with a few counts. The chain links TRBV11-3 to TRBJ2-3, with 9 bases matching TRBD2. The CDR3 sequence is 16 residues long. The trim removed 5 bases at V and 1 base at J, leaving 7 bases unmatched. Germline CDR1 SGHNT, CDR2 YENEEA. The CDR3 loop reads CASSARASGGTDTQYF. The DNA of the CDR3 is TGTGCCAGCAGCGCGAGGGCTAGCGGGGGCACAGATACGCAGTATTTT. Full variable domain (rest looked up from reference TRBV11-3 and TRBJ2-3): EAGVVQSPRYKIIEKKQPVAFWCNPISGHNTLYWYLQNLGQGPELLIRYENEEAVDDSQLPKDRFSAERLKGVDSTLKIQPAELGDSAVYLCASSARASGGTDTQYFGPGTRLTVL.

This chain uses TRBV3-1 (or the pseudogene TRBV3-2) with TRBJ1-2; 8 bases are a match to TRBD1. V gave up 1 base and J gave up 8 bases; unmatched junction bases: 3. The germline CDR1 and CDR2 sequences are LGHDT and YNNKEL (reference sequence). The CDR3 has 13 residues. The CDR3 spells CASSQAGQGGYTF. The CDR3 DNA follows: TGTGCCAGCAGCCAAGCAGGACAGGGAGGCTACACCTTC.

This rearrangement joins TRBV7-6 to TRBJ2-3; D is unclear. CDR3 size: 16 residues. V was pared by 0 bases and J by 2 bases, with 12 bases between. Germline assignment: CDR1 SGHVS and CDR2 FNYEAQ. CDR3 DNA: TGTGCCAGCAGCTTAGCGTATGGGCGAGTCACAGATACGCAGTATTTT. This gives the protein CASSLAYGRVTDTQYF.

The genes are TRBV4-1 and TRBJ1-5; tentative D call: TRBD1 (6 bases). Germline CDR1 is MGHRA and CDR2 is YSYEKL. This CDR3 has 14 amino acids. V was cut by 0 bases and J by 4 bases, with 7 bases left in between. The CDR3 DNA reads TGCGCCAGCAGCCAAGATAGGGGGAATCAGCCCCAGCATTTT. As protein: CASSQDRGNQPQHF.

This sequence joins TRBV11-2 and TRBJ1-2; TRBD1 aligns across 7 bases. CDR1 is SGHAT, CDR2 FQNNGV, per germline. V lost 2 bases to trimming and J lost 0 bases; unmatched junction nucleotides: 3. The CDR3 contains 15 residues. The CDR3 region has the DNA TGTGCCAGCAGCTTACGACAGGGTGCTAACTATGGCTACACCTTC. Translation: CASSLRQGANYGYTF.

The J gene is TRBJ1-2, the V gene TRBV7-9; 8 bases agree with TRBD1. After removal of 2 bases from V and 2 bases from J, the junction contained 10 bases not matched to a gene. The CDR3 runs to 17 residues. The germline gives CDR1 SEHNR, CDR2 FQNEAQ (reference sequence). In DNA, the CDR3 is TGTGCCAGCAGCTTACTTGGTCCGACAGGGGCGAACTATGGCTACACCTTC. Translation: CASSLLGPTGANYGYTF.

This clone was counted only a few times. The rearrangement links TRBV18 to TRBJ1-2; D is possibly TRBD1 (5 bases). This CDR3 region has 14 residues. Trimming left V 1 base short and J 1 base short, with 7 bases between. Germline values: CDR1 KGHSH, CDR2 LQKENI. CDR3 amino acids: CASSPRGSNYGYTF. The CDR3 region has the DNA TGTGCCAGCTCACCACGGGGCAGTAACTATGGCTACACCTTC.

The J gene is TRBJ2-3, the V gene TRBV7-9; 7 bases are a match to TRBD1. CDR3 length: 14 residues. The V gene's germline CDR1 is SEHNR and CDR2 FQNEAQ (reference sequence). Trimming took 4 bases from V and 4 from J; bases not matched to a gene: 5. CDR3 in DNA: TGTGCCAGCAGCTCAGGACAGGTCGCAGATACGCAGTATTTT. It is translated as CASSSGQVADTQYF.

The CDR3: CASSTGLGGEKLFF. CDR3 bases: TGCGCCAGCAGCACAGGGCTGGGTGGGGAAAAACTGTTTTTT. V gene TRBV5-1 combines with J gene TRBJ1-4; D perhaps matches TRBD1 (6 bases). The CDR3 is 14 residues long. V gave up 4 bases and J gave up 8 bases, with 15 bases separating them. Germline lookup yields CDR1 SGHRS and CDR2 YFSETQ.

This rearrangement joins TRBV18 to TRBJ2-7, with TRBD2 as a possible D gene (6 bases). V shed 3 bases and J shed 4 bases, with 16 bases lying between them. Germline assignment: CDR1 KGHSH and CDR2 LQKENI. The CDR3 runs to 15 residues. In DNA form, the CDR3 reads TGTGCCAGCTCACCGGGGGGAGCAGCGAGTTACGAGCAGTACTTC. Its translation is CASSPGGAASYEQYF.

DNA of the CDR3: TGTGCCAGCAGCGGCCCGGGGGTTGAGACCCAGTACTTC. It translates to CASSGPGVETQYF. The chain recombines TRBV9 with TRBJ2-5; a possible D gene is TRBD2 (6 bases). This CDR3 has 13 residues. Trimming left V 3 bases short and J 5 bases short, with 11 bases between. Germline V gene data show CDR1 as SGDLS and CDR2 as YYNGEE.

This clone was recorded only once. V usage is TRBV6-1 and J usage is TRBJ2-1; 10 positions agree with TRBD2. CDR3 length: 17 amino acids. V trimming: 4 bases; J trimming: 2 bases; junction bases outside the gene matches: 8. Per the germline V gene, CDR1 is MNHNS and CDR2 is SASEGT. In DNA form, the CDR3 reads TGTGCCAGCAGTGGCCACCCCGGGACTAGCGCCTACAATGAGCAGTTCTTC. This translates into CASSGHPGTSAYNEQFF.